These T cell receptor beta chains were read from a single sample in a study of blood T cells in healthy people across ages. TCRdb passed the 5' RACE reads through MiXCR, listing each CDR3 protein once. The data hold hundreds of thousands of distinct CDR3 sequences, with around 43% observed a single time. Sequencing was done on a sample of blood. Every receptor here comes from a man aged 55 to 70 in good health. The CDR3 runs from the conserved cysteine through the conserved F or W. The order of the fields is J gene, V gene, D gene, CDR3 length, clone size, CDR3 protein, CDR3 DNA. D genes are given only for firm matches. Some rows mark clone size as missing; the rest say once, few, many or name a class of expanded clone.

J gene: TRBJ1-1
V gene: TRBV28
D gene: -
CDR3 length: 15
clone size: once
CDR3 protein: CACSTPMGANTEAFF
CDR3 DNA: TGTGCCTGCAGTACGCCGATGGGGGCCAACACTGAAGCTTTCTTT

J gene: TRBJ1-2
V gene: TRBV7-6
D gene: -
CDR3 length: 16
clone size: few
CDR3 protein: CASSLAPTGTQRGYTF
CDR3 DNA: TGTGCCAGCAGCTTAGCTCCCACCGGGACACAAAGAGGCTACACCTTC

J gene: TRBJ2-5
V gene: TRBV9
D gene: TRBD2
CDR3 length: 18
clone size: few
CDR3 protein: CASSVGMTGTSLGETQYF
CDR3 DNA: TGTGCCAGCAGCGTAGGTATGACCGGGACTAGTCTAGGAGAGACCCAGTACTTC

J gene: TRBJ1-1
V gene: TRBV6-2/TRBV6-3
D gene: -
CDR3 length: 13
clone size: -
CDR3 protein: CASSDTGRKAAFF
CDR3 DNA: TGTGCCAGCAGTGACACAGGTCGCAAAGCAGCTTTCTTT

J gene: TRBJ2-3
V gene: TRBV9
D gene: TRBD2
CDR3 length: 15
clone size: -
CDR3 protein: CASSGSGGEGDTQYF
CDR3 DNA: TGTGCCAGCAGCGGCAGCGGGGGGGAAGGAGATACGCAGTATTTT

J gene: TRBJ2-1
V gene: TRBV15
D gene: TRBD2
CDR3 length: 16
clone size: -
CDR3 protein: CATSREIAGGGNEQFF
CDR3 DNA: TGTGCCACCAGCAGAGAGATAGCGGGGGGCGGGAATGAGCAGTTCTTC

J gene: TRBJ2-1
V gene: TRBV6-5
D gene: -
CDR3 length: 13
clone size: few
CDR3 protein: CASSTPNVNEQFF
CDR3 DNA: TGTGCCAGCAGTACCCCAAACGTAAATGAGCAGTTCTTC

J gene: TRBJ2-3
V gene: TRBV20-1
D gene: -
CDR3 length: 13
clone size: -
CDR3 protein: CSARSGATDTQYF
CDR3 DNA: TGCAGTGCCCGTAGCGGTGCGACAGATACGCAGTATTTT

J gene: TRBJ2-5
V gene: TRBV7-8
D gene: TRBD2
CDR3 length: 15
clone size: -
CDR3 protein: CASSALGLAAETQYF
CDR3 DNA: TGTGCCAGCAGCGCTCTCGGACTAGCGGCCGAGACCCAGTACTTC

J gene: TRBJ2-1
V gene: TRBV3-1
D gene: -
CDR3 length: 14
clone size: -
CDR3 protein: CASSQGASSDEQFF
CDR3 DNA: TGTGCCAGCAGCCAAGGGGCTAGCAGCGATGAGCAGTTCTTC

J gene: TRBJ1-2
V gene: TRBV6-6
D gene: TRBD1
CDR3 length: 15
clone size: few
CDR3 protein: CASSNPFRGRRGYTF
CDR3 DNA: TGTGCCAGCAGTAACCCTTTTAGGGGGCGGCGAGGCTACACCTTC

J gene: TRBJ2-6
V gene: TRBV28
D gene: TRBD1
CDR3 length: 16
clone size: few
CDR3 protein: CASNPTGGAGANVLTF
CDR3 DNA: TGTGCCAGCAACCCGACAGGGGGCGCAGGGGCCAACGTCCTGACTTTC

J gene: TRBJ1-2
V gene: TRBV20-1
D gene: -
CDR3 length: 10
clone size: few
CDR3 protein: CSARPVDSTF
CDR3 DNA: TGCAGTGCTAGACCCGTGGACAGCACCTTC

J gene: TRBJ1-4
V gene: TRBV2
D gene: -
CDR3 length: 15
clone size: few
CDR3 protein: CASSAQWGLNEKLFF
CDR3 DNA: TGTGCCAGCAGTGCTCAATGGGGTCTGAATGAAAAACTGTTTTTT

J gene: TRBJ1-1
V gene: TRBV20-1
D gene: -
CDR3 length: 11
clone size: -
CDR3 protein: CSGILNTEAFF
CDR3 DNA: TGCAGTGGGATTCTGAACACTGAAGCTTTCTTT

J gene: TRBJ2-5
V gene: TRBV7-2
D gene: TRBD1
CDR3 length: 15
clone size: -
CDR3 protein: CASSAQDRAGETQYF
CDR3 DNA: TGTGCCAGCAGCGCACAGGACAGGGCAGGGGAGACCCAGTACTTC

J gene: TRBJ1-2
V gene: TRBV6-2/TRBV6-3
D gene: -
CDR3 length: 15
clone size: -
CDR3 protein: CASSYSNLNRGGYTF
CDR3 DNA: TGTGCCAGCAGTTACTCGAATTTGAACAGAGGCGGCTACACCTTC

J gene: TRBJ2-7
V gene: TRBV29-1
D gene: -
CDR3 length: 12
clone size: -
CDR3 protein: CSIEDSRYEQYF
CDR3 DNA: TGCAGCATTGAAGATTCCCGCTACGAGCAGTACTTC

J gene: TRBJ1-1
V gene: TRBV5-1
D gene: -
CDR3 length: 14
clone size: few
CDR3 protein: CASSWAGGLAEAFF
CDR3 DNA: TGCGCCAGCAGCTGGGCGGGAGGGCTCGCTGAAGCTTTCTTT

J gene: TRBJ1-2
V gene: TRBV5-1
D gene: TRBD1
CDR3 length: 14
clone size: -
CDR3 protein: CASSFTDREKGYTF
CDR3 DNA: TGCGCCAGCAGCTTTACCGACAGGGAGAAAGGCTACACCTTC

J gene: TRBJ2-1
V gene: TRBV11-3
D gene: TRBD2
CDR3 length: 17
clone size: -
CDR3 protein: CASSLYTAGGLVNKQFF
CDR3 DNA: TGTGCCAGCAGCTTATACACGGCGGGGGGCCTAGTCAATAAGCAGTTCTTC

J gene: TRBJ2-1
V gene: TRBV18
D gene: -
CDR3 length: 14
clone size: -
CDR3 protein: CASSPAGVNNEQFF
CDR3 DNA: TGTGCCAGCTCACCAGCAGGGGTGAACAATGAGCAGTTCTTC

J gene: TRBJ2-1
V gene: TRBV5-1
D gene: -
CDR3 length: 15
clone size: few
CDR3 protein: CASSLRPGTYNEQFF
CDR3 DNA: TGCGCCAGCAGCTTGAGGCCGGGGACCTACAATGAGCAGTTCTTC

J gene: TRBJ2-7
V gene: TRBV7-8
D gene: -
CDR3 length: 14
clone size: few
CDR3 protein: CASSATAGYYEQYF
CDR3 DNA: TGTGCCAGCAGCGCAACGGCAGGGTACTACGAGCAGTACTTC

J gene: TRBJ2-7
V gene: TRBV20-1
D gene: -
CDR3 length: 13
clone size: -
CDR3 protein: CSAGGGGSYEQYF
CDR3 DNA: TGCAGTGCTGGGGGCGGGGGCTCCTACGAGCAGTACTTC

J gene: TRBJ2-4
V gene: TRBV20-1
D gene: TRBD2
CDR3 length: 16
clone size: -
CDR3 protein: CSAFPVSGGAKNIQYF
CDR3 DNA: TGCAGTGCTTTCCCCGTTAGCGGGGGGGCCAAAAACATTCAGTACTTC

J gene: TRBJ1-3
V gene: TRBV18
D gene: -
CDR3 length: 13
clone size: few
CDR3 protein: CASSTRPTNTIYF
CDR3 DNA: TGTGCCAGCTCAACCCGGCCCACGAACACCATATATTTT

J gene: TRBJ2-7
V gene: TRBV28
D gene: TRBD1
CDR3 length: 15
clone size: -
CDR3 protein: CASSEQGGSSYEQYF
CDR3 DNA: TGTGCCAGCAGTGAACAAGGGGGCAGCTCCTACGAGCAGTACTTC

J gene: TRBJ1-5
V gene: TRBV6-6
D gene: -
CDR3 length: 16
clone size: -
CDR3 protein: CASSSRGGEVNQPQHF
CDR3 DNA: TGTGCCAGCAGTAGCCGCGGGGGGGAGGTCAATCAGCCCCAGCATTTT

J gene: TRBJ2-3
V gene: TRBV7-3
D gene: TRBD2
CDR3 length: 15
clone size: -
CDR3 protein: CASSIGTRSTDTQYF
CDR3 DNA: TGTGCCAGCAGCATTGGGACTAGAAGCACAGATACGCAGTATTTT

J gene: TRBJ1-6
V gene: TRBV4-3
D gene: -
CDR3 length: 16
clone size: few
CDR3 protein: CASSQDRAVLLSPLHF
CDR3 DNA: TGCGCCAGCAGCCAAGATCGGGCAGTATTACTGTCACCCCTCCACTTT

J gene: TRBJ2-2
V gene: TRBV18
D gene: -
CDR3 length: 12
clone size: -
CDR3 protein: CASGPNTGELFF
CDR3 DNA: TGTGCCAGCGGCCCGAACACCGGGGAGCTGTTTTTT

J gene: TRBJ2-7
V gene: TRBV6-2/TRBV6-3
D gene: -
CDR3 length: 12
clone size: few
CDR3 protein: CASSYGVHEQYF
CDR3 DNA: TGTGCCAGCAGTTACGGGGTTCACGAGCAGTACTTC

J gene: TRBJ2-1
V gene: TRBV9
D gene: -
CDR3 length: 15
clone size: -
CDR3 protein: CASSVGGGAKNEQFF
CDR3 DNA: TGTGCCAGCAGCGTAGGTGGGGGGGCTAAGAATGAGCAGTTCTTC

J gene: TRBJ2-2
V gene: TRBV18
D gene: -
CDR3 length: 15
clone size: -
CDR3 protein: CASSPGTYNTGELFF
CDR3 DNA: TGTGCCAGCTCCCCAGGGACTTACAACACCGGGGAGCTGTTTTTT

J gene: TRBJ2-2
V gene: TRBV25-1
D gene: -
CDR3 length: 16
clone size: once
CDR3 protein: CASSEPRSDSTGELFF
CDR3 DNA: TGTGCCAGCAGTGAACCTCGGTCGGATAGCACCGGGGAGCTGTTTTTT

J gene: TRBJ2-4
V gene: TRBV28
D gene: -
CDR3 length: 16
clone size: -
CDR3 protein: CASSPPGDLAKNIQYF
CDR3 DNA: TGTGCCAGCAGTCCCCCAGGAGACTTAGCCAAAAACATTCAGTACTTC

J gene: TRBJ2-4
V gene: TRBV5-1
D gene: TRBD1
CDR3 length: 15
clone size: few
CDR3 protein: CASSPSDRARNIQYF
CDR3 DNA: TGCGCCAGCAGCCCATCTGACAGGGCTAGAAACATTCAGTACTTC

J gene: TRBJ1-5
V gene: TRBV20-1
D gene: -
CDR3 length: 13
clone size: -
CDR3 protein: CSARAGEVQPQHF
CDR3 DNA: TGCAGTGCTAGGGCAGGGGAGGTTCAGCCCCAGCATTTT

J gene: TRBJ2-7
V gene: TRBV25-1
D gene: TRBD1
CDR3 length: 19
clone size: few
CDR3 protein: CASSEWGTGEDRDYNEQYF
CDR3 DNA: TGTGCCAGCAGTGAATGGGGGACAGGGGAAGACAGAGATTACAATGAGCAGTACTTC

J gene: TRBJ1-1
V gene: TRBV5-1
D gene: -
CDR3 length: 14
clone size: -
CDR3 protein: CASSVVGGGTEAFF
CDR3 DNA: TGCGCCAGCAGCGTGGTTGGGGGAGGCACTGAAGCTTTCTTT

J gene: TRBJ1-4
V gene: TRBV6-6
D gene: -
CDR3 length: 16
clone size: few
CDR3 protein: CASSPQGRSTNEKLFF
CDR3 DNA: TGTGCCAGCAGTCCCCAGGGCCGGTCAACTAATGAAAAACTGTTTTTT

J gene: TRBJ2-6
V gene: TRBV4-3
D gene: -
CDR3 length: 17
clone size: -
CDR3 protein: CASSQAYRPSGANVLTF
CDR3 DNA: TGCGCCAGCAGCCAAGCCTACCGGCCCTCTGGGGCCAACGTCCTGACTTTC

J gene: TRBJ2-3
V gene: TRBV24-1
D gene: -
CDR3 length: 13
clone size: -
CDR3 protein: CATAKKGGFTQYF
CDR3 DNA: TGTGCCACGGCAAAAAAGGGAGGTTTTACGCAGTATTTT

J gene: TRBJ2-5
V gene: TRBV3-1
D gene: -
CDR3 length: 15
clone size: -
CDR3 protein: CASSQDLLRQETQYF
CDR3 DNA: TGTGCCAGCAGCCAAGATTTGCTCCGGCAGGAGACCCAGTACTTC

J gene: TRBJ1-4
V gene: TRBV25-1
D gene: TRBD1
CDR3 length: 16
clone size: few
CDR3 protein: CASSPGTGNTNEKLFF
CDR3 DNA: TGTGCCAGCAGTCCCGGGACAGGGAATACTAATGAAAAACTGTTTTTT

J gene: TRBJ2-1
V gene: TRBV4-3
D gene: TRBD2
CDR3 length: 16
clone size: few
CDR3 protein: CASSQDWGGPYNEQFF
CDR3 DNA: TGCGCCAGCAGCCAAGACTGGGGGGGACCTTACAATGAGCAGTTCTTC

J gene: TRBJ1-5
V gene: TRBV27
D gene: -
CDR3 length: 14
clone size: -
CDR3 protein: CASSSSTRVQPQHF
CDR3 DNA: TGTGCCAGCAGTTCCTCAACCAGGGTTCAGCCCCAGCATTTT

J gene: TRBJ2-1
V gene: TRBV28
D gene: TRBD1
CDR3 length: 16
clone size: few
CDR3 protein: CASSPLGQGALNEQFF
CDR3 DNA: TGTGCCAGCAGTCCGCTGGGACAGGGGGCTCTCAATGAGCAGTTCTTC

J gene: TRBJ2-5
V gene: TRBV7-2
D gene: TRBD1
CDR3 length: 14
clone size: few
CDR3 protein: CASSYRDRQETQYF
CDR3 DNA: TGTGCCAGCAGCTACCGGGACAGACAAGAGACCCAGTACTTC

J gene: TRBJ1-1
V gene: TRBV9
D gene: -
CDR3 length: 15
clone size: -
CDR3 protein: CASSVNPKGDTEAFF
CDR3 DNA: TGTGCCAGCAGCGTAAATCCGAAGGGGGACACTGAAGCTTTCTTT

J gene: TRBJ2-1
V gene: TRBV11-3
D gene: -
CDR3 length: 13
clone size: -
CDR3 protein: CACSLGRGGEQFF
CDR3 DNA: TGTGCCTGCAGCTTAGGACGGGGAGGTGAGCAGTTCTTC

J gene: TRBJ2-5
V gene: TRBV5-6
D gene: -
CDR3 length: 15
clone size: -
CDR3 protein: CASNPLTGPQETQYF
CDR3 DNA: TGTGCCAGCAACCCCTTAACAGGACCGCAAGAGACCCAGTACTTC